This record concerns one T cell receptor beta chain sequence. The target antigen is unknown. The data were produced by immunoSEQ multiplex PCR, yet TCRdb's version contains in-frame clones alone and is incomplete. The sample includes about 11,000 clones, 70% to 80% seen only once; the top ten take approximately 35%. The sample is drawn from a study of somatic mutations in cytotoxic T cells in rheumatoid arthritis. Study observations and caveats: Statistical analysis of the slight TRBV07 underrepresentation in rheumatoid arthritis patients did not adjust for multiple comparisons. Compared with age-matched healthy controls, rheumatoid arthritis patients did not differ significantly in CD8+ T-cell clonality. With advancing age, CD8+ clonality climbed in rheumatoid arthritis patients but did not rise in healthy controls.

Trimming left V 1 base short and J 1 base short, with 10 bases between. Per the germline V gene, CDR1 is SGHVS and CDR2 is FNYEAQ. The CDR3 loop spans 15 amino acids. Positive magnetic bead selection, which isolated the CD4+ and CD8+ cells, was followed by a flow cytometry check of purity. The TCR was taken from an adult with rheumatoid arthritis. The chain combines TRBV7-6 with TRBJ2-5; D not resolved. Sequenced sample: CD8+ T cells sorted from blood. Here the CDR3 DNA reads TGTGCCAGCAGCTTAGGGCCAGGTAGCCAAGAGACCCAGTACTTC. It encodes CASSLGPGSQETQYF.